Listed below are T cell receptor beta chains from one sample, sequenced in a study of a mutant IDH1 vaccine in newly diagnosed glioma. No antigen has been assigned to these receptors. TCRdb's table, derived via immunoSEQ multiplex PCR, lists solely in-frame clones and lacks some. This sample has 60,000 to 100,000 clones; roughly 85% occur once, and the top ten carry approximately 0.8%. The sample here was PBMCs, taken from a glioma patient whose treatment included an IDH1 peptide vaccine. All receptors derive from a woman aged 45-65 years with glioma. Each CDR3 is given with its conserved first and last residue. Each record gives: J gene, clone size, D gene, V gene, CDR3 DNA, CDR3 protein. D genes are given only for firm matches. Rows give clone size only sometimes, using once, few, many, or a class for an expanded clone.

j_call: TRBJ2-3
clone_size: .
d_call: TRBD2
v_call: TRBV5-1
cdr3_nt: TGCGCCAGCAGCGACGGGACTAGCATAAGCACAGATACGCAGTATTTT
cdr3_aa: CASSDGTSISTDTQYF

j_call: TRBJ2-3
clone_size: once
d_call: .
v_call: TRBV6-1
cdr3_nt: TGTGCCAGCAGTGCCTATCAGGGGCGATACACAGATACGCAGTATTTT
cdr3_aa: CASSAYQGRYTDTQYF

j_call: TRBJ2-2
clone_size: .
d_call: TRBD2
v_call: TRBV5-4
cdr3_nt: TGTGCCAGCAGCGCCCCAGGACTAGCGAGGACCGGGGAGCTGTTTTTT
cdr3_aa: CASSAPGLARTGELFF

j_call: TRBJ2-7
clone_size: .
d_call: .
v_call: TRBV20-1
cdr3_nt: TGCAGTGCTTCTATATACGAGCAGTACTTC
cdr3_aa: CSASIYEQYF

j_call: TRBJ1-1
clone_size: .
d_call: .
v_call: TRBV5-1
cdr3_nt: TGCGCCAGCAGGACGGGCAGCCTGAACACTGAAGCTTTCTTT
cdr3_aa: CASRTGSLNTEAFF

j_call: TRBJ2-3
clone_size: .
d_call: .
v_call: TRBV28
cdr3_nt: TGTGCCAGCTTTCGGGACCTAATCGGAGATACGCAGTATTTT
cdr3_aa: CASFRDLIGDTQYF

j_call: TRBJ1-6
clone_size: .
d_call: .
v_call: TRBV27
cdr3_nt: TGTGCCAGCAGTTTAACTGACTTTTATAATTCACCCCTCCACTTT
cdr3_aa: CASSLTDFYNSPLHF

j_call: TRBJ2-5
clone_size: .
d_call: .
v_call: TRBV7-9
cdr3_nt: TGTGCCAGCAGCCTTTTTTCGGGAGAGCAGTACTTC
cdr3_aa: CASSLFSGEQYF

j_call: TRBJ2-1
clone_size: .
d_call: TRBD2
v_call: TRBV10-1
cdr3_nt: TGCGCCAGCAGTGAGGGACTAGCGGGAGGGTTGGATGAGCAGTTCTTC
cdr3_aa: CASSEGLAGGLDEQFF

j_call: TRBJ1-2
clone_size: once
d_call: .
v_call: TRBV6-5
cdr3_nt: TGTGCCAGCAGCTGGACAGTTCGTAACTATGGCTACACCTTC
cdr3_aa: CASSWTVRNYGYTF

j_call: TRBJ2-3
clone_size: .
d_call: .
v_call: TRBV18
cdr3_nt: TGTGCCAGCTCACCTAGAGTCCCCGATACGCAGTATTTT
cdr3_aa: CASSPRVPDTQYF

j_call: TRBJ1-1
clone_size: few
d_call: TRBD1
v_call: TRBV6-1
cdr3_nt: TGTGCCATCGTAAGGGGGCCGGGTGAAGCTTTCTTT
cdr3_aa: CAIVRGPGEAFF

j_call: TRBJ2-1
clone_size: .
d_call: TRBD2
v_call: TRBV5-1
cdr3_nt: TGCGCCAGCAGCTTGGCGGCGGGAGGGTACAATGAGCAGTTCTTC
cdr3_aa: CASSLAAGGYNEQFF

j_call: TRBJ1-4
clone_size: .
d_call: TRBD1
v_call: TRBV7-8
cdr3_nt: TGTGCCAGCAGCTCGGTAGGAGGGGGCTATGAAAAACTGTTTTTT
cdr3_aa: CASSSVGGGYEKLFF

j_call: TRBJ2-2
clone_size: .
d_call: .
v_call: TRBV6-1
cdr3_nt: TGTGCCAGCAGTGAAGGAGACCCTAACACCGGGGAGCTGTTTTTT
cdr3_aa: CASSEGDPNTGELFF

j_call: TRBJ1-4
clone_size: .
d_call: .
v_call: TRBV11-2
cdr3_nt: TGTGCCAGCAGCCGGTCGACAGGAGATAATGAAAAACTGTTTTTT
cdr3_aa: CASSRSTGDNEKLFF

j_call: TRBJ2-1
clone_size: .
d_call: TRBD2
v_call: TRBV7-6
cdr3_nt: TGTGCCAGCAGCTATCCTAGCGGGAGGCGGAATGAGCAGTTCTTC
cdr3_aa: CASSYPSGRRNEQFF

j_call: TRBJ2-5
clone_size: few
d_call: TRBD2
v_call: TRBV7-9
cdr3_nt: TGTGCCAGCAGCTTAACGGGGGGATTAGCGGGAGATGAGACCCAGTACTTC
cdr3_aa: CASSLTGGLAGDETQYF

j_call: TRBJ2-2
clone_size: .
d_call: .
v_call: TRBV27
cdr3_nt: TGTGCCAGCAGTTTTTTCAGGGGCGTAGGCACCGGGGAGCTGTTTTTT
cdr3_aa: CASSFFRGVGTGELFF

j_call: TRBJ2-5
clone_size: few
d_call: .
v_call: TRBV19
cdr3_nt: TGTGCCAGTAGTATAGCCCTCTCCCGAATCCAAGAGACCCAGTACTTC
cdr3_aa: CASSIALSRIQETQYF

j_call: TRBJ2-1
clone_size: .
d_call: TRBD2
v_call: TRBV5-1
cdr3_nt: TGCGCCAGCAGCTGGGGACTAGCGGTTTTCAATGAGCAGTTCTTC
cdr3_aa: CASSWGLAVFNEQFF

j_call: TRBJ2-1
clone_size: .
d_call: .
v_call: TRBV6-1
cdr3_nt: TGTGCCAGCAGTGAAGTAAGGGCGGGACGCTACAATGAGCAGTTCTTC
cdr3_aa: CASSEVRAGRYNEQFF

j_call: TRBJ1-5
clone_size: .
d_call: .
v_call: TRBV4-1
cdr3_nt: TGCGCCAGCAGCCTACGTGACGGGGGCCTCAATCAGCCCCAGCATTTT
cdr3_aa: CASSLRDGGLNQPQHF

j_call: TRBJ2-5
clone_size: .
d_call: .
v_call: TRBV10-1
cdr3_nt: TGCGCCAGCAGTGAGGGGGGGGCGGAGACCCAGTACTTC
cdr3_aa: CASSEGGAETQYF

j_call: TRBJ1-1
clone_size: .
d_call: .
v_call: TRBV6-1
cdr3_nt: TGTGCCAGCAGTGAATATCTGTCTGAAGCTTTCTTT
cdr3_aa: CASSEYLSEAFF